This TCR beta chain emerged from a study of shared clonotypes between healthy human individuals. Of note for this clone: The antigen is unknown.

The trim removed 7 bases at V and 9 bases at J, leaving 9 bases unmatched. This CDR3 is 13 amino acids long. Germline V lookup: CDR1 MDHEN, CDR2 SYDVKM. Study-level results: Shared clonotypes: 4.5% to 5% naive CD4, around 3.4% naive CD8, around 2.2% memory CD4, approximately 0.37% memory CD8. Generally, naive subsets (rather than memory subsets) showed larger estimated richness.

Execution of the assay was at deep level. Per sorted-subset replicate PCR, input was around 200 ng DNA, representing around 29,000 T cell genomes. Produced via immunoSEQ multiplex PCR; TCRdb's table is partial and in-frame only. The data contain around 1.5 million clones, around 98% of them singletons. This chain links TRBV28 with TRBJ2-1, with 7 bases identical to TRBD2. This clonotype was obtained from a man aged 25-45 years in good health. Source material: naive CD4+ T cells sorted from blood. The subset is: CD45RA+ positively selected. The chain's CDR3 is CASMGGAVGEQFF. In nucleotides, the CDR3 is TGTGCCAGCATGGGAGGGGCGGTGGGTGAGCAGTTCTTC. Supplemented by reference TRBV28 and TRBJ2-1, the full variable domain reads DVKVTQSSRYLVKRTGEKVFLECVQDMDHENMFWYRQDPGLGLRLIYFSYDVKMKEKGDIPEGYSVSREKKERFSLILESASTNQTSMYLCASMGGAVGEQFFGPGTRLTVL.